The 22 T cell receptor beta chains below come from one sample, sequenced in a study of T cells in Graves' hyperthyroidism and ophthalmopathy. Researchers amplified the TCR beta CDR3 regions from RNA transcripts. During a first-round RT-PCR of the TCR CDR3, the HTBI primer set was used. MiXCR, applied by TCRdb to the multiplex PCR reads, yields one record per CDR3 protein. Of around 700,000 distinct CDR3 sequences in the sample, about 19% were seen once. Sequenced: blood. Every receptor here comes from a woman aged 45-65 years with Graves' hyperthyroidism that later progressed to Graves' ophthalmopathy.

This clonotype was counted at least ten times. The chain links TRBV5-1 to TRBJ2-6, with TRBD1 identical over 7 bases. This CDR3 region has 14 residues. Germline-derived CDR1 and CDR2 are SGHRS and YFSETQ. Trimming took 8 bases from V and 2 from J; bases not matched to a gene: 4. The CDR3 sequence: CASSTGAGANVLTF. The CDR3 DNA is TGCGCCAGTAGTACAGGGGCTGGGGCCAACGTCCTGACTTTC.

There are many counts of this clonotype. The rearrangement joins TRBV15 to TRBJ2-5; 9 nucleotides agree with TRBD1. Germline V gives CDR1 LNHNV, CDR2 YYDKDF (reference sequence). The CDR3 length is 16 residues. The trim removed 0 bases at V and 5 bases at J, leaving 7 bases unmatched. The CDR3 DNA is TGTGCCACCAGCAGAGATTTAACAGGGGGCCGCGAGACCCAGTACTTC. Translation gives CATSRDLTGGRETQYF.

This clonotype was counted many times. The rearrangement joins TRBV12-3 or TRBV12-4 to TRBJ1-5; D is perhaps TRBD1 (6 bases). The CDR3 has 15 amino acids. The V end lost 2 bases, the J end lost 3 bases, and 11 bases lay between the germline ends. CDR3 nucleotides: TGTGCCAGCAGTTTACACAGGGCCTCCAATCAGCCCCAGCATTTT. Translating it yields CASSLHRASNQPQHF.

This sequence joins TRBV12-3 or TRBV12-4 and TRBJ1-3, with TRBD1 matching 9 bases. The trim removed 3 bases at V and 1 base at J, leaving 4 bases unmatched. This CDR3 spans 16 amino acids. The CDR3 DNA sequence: TGTGCCAGCAGTTTGGGACAGGGCCTTTCTGGAAACACCATATATTTT. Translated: CASSLGQGLSGNTIYF.

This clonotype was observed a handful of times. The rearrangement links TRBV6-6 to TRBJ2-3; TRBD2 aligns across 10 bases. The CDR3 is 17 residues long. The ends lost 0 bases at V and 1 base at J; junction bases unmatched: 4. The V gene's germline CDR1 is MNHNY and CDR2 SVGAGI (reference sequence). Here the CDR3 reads CASSYSASGGGTDTQYF. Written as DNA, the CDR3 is TGTGCCAGCAGTTACTCGGCTAGCGGGGGAGGCACAGATACGCAGTATTTT.

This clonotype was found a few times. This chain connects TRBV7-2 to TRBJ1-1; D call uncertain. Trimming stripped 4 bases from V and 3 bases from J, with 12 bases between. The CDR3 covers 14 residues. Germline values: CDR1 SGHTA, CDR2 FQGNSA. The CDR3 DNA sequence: TGTGCCAGCAGCTCCCCCGACACTTACACTGAAGCTTTCTTT. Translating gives CASSSPDTYTEAFF.

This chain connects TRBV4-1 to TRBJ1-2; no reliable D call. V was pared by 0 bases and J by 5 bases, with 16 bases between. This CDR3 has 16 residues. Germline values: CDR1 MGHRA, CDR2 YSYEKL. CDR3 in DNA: TGCGCCAGCAGCCAAGATGAGGCGGTGGAAGCATATGGCTACACCTTC. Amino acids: CASSQDEAVEAYGYTF.

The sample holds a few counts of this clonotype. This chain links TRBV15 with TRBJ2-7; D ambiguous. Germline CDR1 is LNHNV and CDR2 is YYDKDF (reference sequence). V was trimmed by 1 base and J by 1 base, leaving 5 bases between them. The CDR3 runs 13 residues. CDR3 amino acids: CATSRARSYEQYF. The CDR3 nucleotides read TGTGCCACCAGCAGAGCCCGGTCCTACGAGCAGTACTTC.

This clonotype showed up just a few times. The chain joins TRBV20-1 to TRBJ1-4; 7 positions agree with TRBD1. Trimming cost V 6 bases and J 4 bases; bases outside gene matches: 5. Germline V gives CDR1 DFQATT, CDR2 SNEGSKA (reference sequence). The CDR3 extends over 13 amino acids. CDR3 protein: CSAPGQYNEKLFF. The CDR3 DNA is TGCAGTGCGCCGGGACAGTATAATGAAAAACTGTTTTTT.

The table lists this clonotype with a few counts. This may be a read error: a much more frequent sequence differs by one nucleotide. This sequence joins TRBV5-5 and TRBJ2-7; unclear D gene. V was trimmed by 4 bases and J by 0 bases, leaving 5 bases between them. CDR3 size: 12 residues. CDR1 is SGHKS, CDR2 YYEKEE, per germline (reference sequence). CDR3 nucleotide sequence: TGTGCCAGCAGCCGACCCTCCTACGAGCAGTACTTC. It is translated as CASSRPSYEQYF.

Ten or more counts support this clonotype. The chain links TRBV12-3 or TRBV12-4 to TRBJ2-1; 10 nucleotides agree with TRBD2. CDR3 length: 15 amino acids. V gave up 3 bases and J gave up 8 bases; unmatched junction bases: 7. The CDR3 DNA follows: TGTGCCAGCAGTTTCCCTAGCGGGGGTTTTGATGAGCAGTTCTTC. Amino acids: CASSFPSGGFDEQFF.

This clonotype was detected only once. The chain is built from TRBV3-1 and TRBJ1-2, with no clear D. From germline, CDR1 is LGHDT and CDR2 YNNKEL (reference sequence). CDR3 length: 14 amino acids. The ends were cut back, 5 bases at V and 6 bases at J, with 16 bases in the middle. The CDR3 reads CASSSRTTHHGYTF. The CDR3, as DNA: TGTGCCAGCAGCTCTCGAACCACACACCATGGCTACACCTTC.

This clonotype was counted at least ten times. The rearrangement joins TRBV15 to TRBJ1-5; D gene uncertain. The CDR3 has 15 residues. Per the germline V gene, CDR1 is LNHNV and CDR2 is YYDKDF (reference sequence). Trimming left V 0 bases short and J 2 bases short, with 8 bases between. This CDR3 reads CATSRDRTGNQPQHF. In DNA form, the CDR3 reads TGTGCCACCAGCAGAGATCGGACCGGCAATCAGCCCCAGCATTTT.

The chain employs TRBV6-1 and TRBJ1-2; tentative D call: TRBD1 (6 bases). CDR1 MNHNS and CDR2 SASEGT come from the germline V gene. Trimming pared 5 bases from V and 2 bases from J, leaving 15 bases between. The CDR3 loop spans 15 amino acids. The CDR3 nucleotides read TGTGCCAGCAGTCGGCGGGGGGCGCGGAACTATGGCTACACCTTC. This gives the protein CASSRRGARNYGYTF.

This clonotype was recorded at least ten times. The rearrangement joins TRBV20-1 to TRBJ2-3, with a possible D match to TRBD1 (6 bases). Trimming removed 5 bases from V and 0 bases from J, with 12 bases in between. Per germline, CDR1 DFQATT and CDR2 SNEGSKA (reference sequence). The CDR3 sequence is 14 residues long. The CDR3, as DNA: TGCAGTGCTCCACCAGGGGCTAGCACAGATACGCAGTATTTT. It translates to CSAPPGASTDTQYF.

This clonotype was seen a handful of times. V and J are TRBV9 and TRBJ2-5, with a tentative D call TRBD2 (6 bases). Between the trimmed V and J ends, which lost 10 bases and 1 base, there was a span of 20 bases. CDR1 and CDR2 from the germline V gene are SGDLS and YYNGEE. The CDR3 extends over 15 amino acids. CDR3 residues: CASSQLGGPQETQYF. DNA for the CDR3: TGTGCCTCCTCCCAGCTCGGGGGACCCCAAGAGACCCAGTACTTC. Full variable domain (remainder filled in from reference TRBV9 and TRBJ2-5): DSGVTQTPKHLITATGQRVTLRCSPRSGDLSVYWYQQSLDQGLQFLIQYYNGEERAKGNILERFSAQQFPDLHSELNLSSLELGDSALYFCASSQLGGPQETQYFGPGTRLLVL.

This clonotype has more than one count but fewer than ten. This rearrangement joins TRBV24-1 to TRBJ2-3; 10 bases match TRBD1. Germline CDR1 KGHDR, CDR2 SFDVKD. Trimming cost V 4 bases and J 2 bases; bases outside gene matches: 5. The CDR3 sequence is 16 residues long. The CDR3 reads CATSDYGTGDTDTQYF. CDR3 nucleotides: TGTGCCACCAGTGACTACGGGACAGGGGACACAGATACGCAGTATTTT.

The CDR3 DNA reads TGTGCCAGCAGGCTCGGACTGTTCCCCTACGAGCAGTACTTC. Its translation: CASRLGLFPYEQYF. V usage is TRBV27 and J usage is TRBJ2-7; weak D call: TRBD2 (5 bases). The CDR3 has 14 amino acids. V lost 6 bases and J 2 bases, leaving 14 bases between the germline ends. Germline CDR1 reads MNHEY; CDR2 reads SMNVEV (reference sequence).

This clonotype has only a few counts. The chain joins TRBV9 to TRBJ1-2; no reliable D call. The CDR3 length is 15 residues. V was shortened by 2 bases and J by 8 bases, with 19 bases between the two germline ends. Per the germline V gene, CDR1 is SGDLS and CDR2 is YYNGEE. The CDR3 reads CASSVLSPGGFGYTF. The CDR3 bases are TGTGCCAGCAGCGTTTTGTCCCCCGGTGGTTTCGGCTACACCTTC.

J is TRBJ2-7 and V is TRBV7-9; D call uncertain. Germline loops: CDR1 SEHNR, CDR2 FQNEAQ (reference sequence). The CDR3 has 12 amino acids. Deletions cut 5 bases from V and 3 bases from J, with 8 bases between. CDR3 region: CASSDNNYEQYF. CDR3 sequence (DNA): TGTGCCAGCAGCGACAACAACTACGAGCAGTACTTC.

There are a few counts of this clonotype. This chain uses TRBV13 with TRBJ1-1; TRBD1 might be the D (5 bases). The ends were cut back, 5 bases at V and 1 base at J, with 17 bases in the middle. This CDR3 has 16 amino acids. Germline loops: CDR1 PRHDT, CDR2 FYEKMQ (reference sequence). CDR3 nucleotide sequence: TGTGCCAGCAGCCCGGCAGGGTCGGTCGGGAACACTGAAGCTTTCTTT. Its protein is CASSPAGSVGNTEAFF.

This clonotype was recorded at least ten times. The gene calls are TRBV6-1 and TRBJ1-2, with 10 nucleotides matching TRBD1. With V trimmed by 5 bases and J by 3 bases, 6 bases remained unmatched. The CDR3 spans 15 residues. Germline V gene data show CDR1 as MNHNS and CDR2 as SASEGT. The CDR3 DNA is TGTGCCAGCAGTCAATCGACAGGGGGCTACTATGGCTACACCTTC. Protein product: CASSQSTGGYYGYTF.